The clone carrying this T cell receptor (beta chain) was picked up many times. Its antigen remains unidentified. The sample originates from a study of identical twins. MiXCR was run by TCRdb on the 5' RACE reads, yielding one entry per CDR3 protein. The sample holds approximately 490,000 distinct CDR3 sequences, around 22% seen once. Broader study findings: Shared out-of-frame alpha sequences (those common to twins) showed excess low generation probability. Potential partial confounding of zero-insertion analyses by invariant MAIT and iNKT cells was noted. It was cross-sectional statistical analysis, not following the same donors, that the conclusions relied on.

The V end was cut by 6 bases, the J end by 3 bases, with 14 bases between. The CDR3 is 14 amino acids. The sample was also reused in another study, on yellow fever vaccine responses in identical twins. That study adds: Twins reportedly showed a vaccine T cell response that seemed partly convergent and partly personalized.

The sequence came from a young woman in good health. The sequenced sample was CD4+ T cells sorted from blood. V usage is TRBV12-3 or TRBV12-4 and J usage is TRBJ1-2; D uncertain. CDR3 nucleotides: TGTGCCAGCAGGTCTGGCCCGGGAGACTATGGCTACACCTTC. Its protein product is CASRSGPGDYGYTF.